This TCR beta chain originates from a study of a mutant IDH1 vaccine in newly diagnosed glioma. Study-wide points: Pseudoprogression seemingly bore no relation to changes in top peripheral T cell clonotypes.

About this clone: Its target is not known.

Assay used: immunoSEQ multiplex PCR; TCRdb lists only in-frame clones, some missing. In the table there are some 67,000 clones, around 82% of which are singletons. CDR1 MGHDK and CDR2 SYGVNS come from the germline V gene. The length of the CDR3 is 14 residues. J lost 1 base, V lost 6 bases, and 3 bases had no gene match. As to time point: baseline, week 1 (first vaccination visit). As for treatment: pre-vaccination baseline after standard-of-care therapy. The donor cohort comprised cases of new WHO grade 3 or 4 IDH1-mutant, ATRX-lost astrocytoma. This sequence originates from a woman younger than 35 with glioma. Some clones in this sample may be carry-over from other donors' samples. This chain uses TRBV25-1 with TRBJ2-1, with 7 bases identical to TRBD2. The sequences come from peripheral blood mononuclear cells (PBMCs), collected from a glioma patient treated with radiotherapy, temozolomide or both. CDR3 loop: CASRTSTSYNEQFF. CDR3 in DNA: TGTGCCAGCAGGACTAGCACATCCTACAATGAGCAGTTCTTC.